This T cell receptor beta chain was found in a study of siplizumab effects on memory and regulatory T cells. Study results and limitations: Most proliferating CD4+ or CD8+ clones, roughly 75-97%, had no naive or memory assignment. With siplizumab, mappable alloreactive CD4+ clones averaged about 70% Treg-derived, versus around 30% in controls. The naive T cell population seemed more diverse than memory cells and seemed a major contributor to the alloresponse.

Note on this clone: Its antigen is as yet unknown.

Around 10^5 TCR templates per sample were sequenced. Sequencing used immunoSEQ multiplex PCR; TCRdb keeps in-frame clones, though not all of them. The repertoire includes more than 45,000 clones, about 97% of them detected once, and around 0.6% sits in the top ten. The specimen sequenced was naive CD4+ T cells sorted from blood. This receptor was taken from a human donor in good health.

CDR3 in DNA: TGTGCCAGCAGTAACAGGGGAGGGCCCTACGAGCAGTACTTC. It is translated as CASSNRGGPYEQYF. The chain carries TRBV6-5 and TRBJ2-7; D is possibly TRBD1 or TRBD2 (7 bases each). Germline V gene data show CDR1 as MNHEY and CDR2 as SVGAGI. The V gene lost 5 bases and the J gene lost 2 bases, with 13 bases spanning the gap. The CDR3 has 14 residues.